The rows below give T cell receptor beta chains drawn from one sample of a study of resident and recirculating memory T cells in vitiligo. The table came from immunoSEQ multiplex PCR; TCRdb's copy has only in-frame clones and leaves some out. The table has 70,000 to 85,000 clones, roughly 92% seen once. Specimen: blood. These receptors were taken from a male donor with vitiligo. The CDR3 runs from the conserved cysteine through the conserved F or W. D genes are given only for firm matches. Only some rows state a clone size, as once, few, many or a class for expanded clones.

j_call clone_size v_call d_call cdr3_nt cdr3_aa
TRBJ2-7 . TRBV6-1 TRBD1 TGTGCCAGCAGTGAAGCGAGGGACAGCTGGCTATACGAGCAGTACTTC CASSEARDSWLYEQYF
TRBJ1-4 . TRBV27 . TGTGCCAGCAGTTTAAACTCCCAAGGGGCTAATGAAAAACTGTTTTTT CASSLNSQGANEKLFF
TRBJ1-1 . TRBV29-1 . TGCAGCGTTGGCGCGGAGAACACTGAAGCTTTCTTT CSVGAENTEAFF
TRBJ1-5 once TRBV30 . TGTGCCTGGAGTGTACAGGACAATCAGCCCCAGCATTTT CAWSVQDNQPQHF
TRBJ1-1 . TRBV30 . TGTGCCTGGAGTGTACTTAGAAGCTGGGGCGGGAACACTGAAGCTTTCTTT CAWSVLRSWGGNTEAFF
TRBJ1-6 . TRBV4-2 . TGTGCCAGCAGCCAAGGGGAGGGAGGAGATTCACCCCTCCACTTT CASSQGEGGDSPLHF
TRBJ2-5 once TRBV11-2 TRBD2 TGTGCCAGCAGCCCTAGACTAGCGGGGGGGCCGGAGACCCAGTACTTC CASSPRLAGGPETQYF
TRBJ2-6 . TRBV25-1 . TGTGCCAGCAGTTCCTGGGAGGATGGGGCCAACGTCCTGACTTTC CASSSWEDGANVLTF
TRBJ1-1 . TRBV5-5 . TGTGCCAGCAGCTTCAGGGGCCCGAACACTGAAGCTTTCTTT CASSFRGPNTEAFF
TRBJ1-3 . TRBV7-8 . TGTGCCAGCAGCCTTGGTGGGGCGGCTGGAAACACCATATATTTT CASSLGGAAGNTIYF
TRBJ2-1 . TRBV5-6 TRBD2 TGTGCCAGCAGCTTACTAGCGGGGGCCCGGAGCTCCTACAATGAGCAGTTCTTC CASSLLAGARSSYNEQFF
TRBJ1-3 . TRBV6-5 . TGTGCCAGCAGTTACTCCAGGATCTCTGGAAACACCATATATTTT CASSYSRISGNTIYF
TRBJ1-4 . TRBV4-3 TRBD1 TGCGCCAGCAGCCCAGGGGACAGATCAACTAATGAAAAACTGTTTTTT CASSPGDRSTNEKLFF
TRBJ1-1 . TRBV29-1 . TGCAGGATCGGGGGAAACACTGAAGCTTTCTTT CRIGGNTEAFF
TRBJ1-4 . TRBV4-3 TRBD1 TGCGCCAGCAGCCAGACAGGACAGGGAGCAACTAATGAAAAACTGTTTTTT CASSQTGQGATNEKLFF
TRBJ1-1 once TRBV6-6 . TGTGCCAGCAGCCCGGGACACCCGGGGATGACTGAAGCTTTCTTT CASSPGHPGMTEAFF
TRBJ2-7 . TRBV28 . TGTGCCAGCAGTTTTACAGGGAACTACGAGCAGTACTTC CASSFTGNYEQYF
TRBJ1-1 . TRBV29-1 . TGCAGCGTTGAGAGCAGGCTGGCGAACACTGAAGCTTTCTTT CSVESRLANTEAFF
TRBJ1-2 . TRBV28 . TGTGCCAGCACCCCGGGTGGAATTCCGTATGGCTACACCTTC CASTPGGIPYGYTF
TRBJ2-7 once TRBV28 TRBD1 TGTGCCAGCAGACCTCCGGGACAGCCCTACGAGCAGTACTTC CASRPPGQPYEQYF
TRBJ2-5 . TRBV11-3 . TGTGCCAGCAGCTTAGGAACAGATCAAGAGACCCAGTACTTC CASSLGTDQETQYF
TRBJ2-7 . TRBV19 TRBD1 TGTGCCAGTAGTCAGACAGGGATCTCCTACGAGCAGTACTTC CASSQTGISYEQYF
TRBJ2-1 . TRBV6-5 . TGTGCCAGCAGTTACGCGCCCAAGGGGTACAATGAGCAGTTCTTC CASSYAPKGYNEQFF
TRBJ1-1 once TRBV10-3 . TGTGCCATCAGCACAGGGATAGACACTGAAGCTTTCTTT CAISTGIDTEAFF
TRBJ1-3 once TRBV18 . TGTGCCAGCTCACCACAGGGAGCCGGCGACAACTCTGGAAACACCATATATTTT CASSPQGAGDNSGNTIYF
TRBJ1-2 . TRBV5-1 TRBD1 TGCGCCAGCAGTGACAGGGTCGAGGGCTACACCTTC CASSDRVEGYTF
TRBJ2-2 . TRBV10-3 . TGTGTCATCACCAGGGAGGAGGCCGGGGAGCTGTTTTTT CVITREEAGELFF
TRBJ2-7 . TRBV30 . TGTGCCTGGAAGCAGGGTTGCTACTTC CAWKQGCYF
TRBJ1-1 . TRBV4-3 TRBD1 TGCGCCAGCAGCCGGGACAGGGAATACACTGAAGCTTTCTTT CASSRDREYTEAFF
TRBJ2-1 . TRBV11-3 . TGTGCCAGCAGCCGACTTTTCACTAATGAGCAGTTCTTC CASSRLFTNEQFF
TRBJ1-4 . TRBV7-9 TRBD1 TGTGCCAGCAGCCCAGGGGGGTATGGTCGCGAAAAACTGTTTTTT CASSPGGYGREKLFF
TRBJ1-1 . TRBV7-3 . TGTGCCAGCAGCGCACAGGGTGTCCCCACTGAAGCTTTCTTT CASSAQGVPTEAFF
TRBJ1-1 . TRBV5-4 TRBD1 TGTGCCAGCAGCTACAAAGACAGGGGGGACACTGAAGCTTTCTTT CASSYKDRGDTEAFF
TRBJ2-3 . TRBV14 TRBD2 TGTGCCAGCAGCTTACGACTAGCGGGGCTCACAGATACGCAGTATTTT CASSLRLAGLTDTQYF
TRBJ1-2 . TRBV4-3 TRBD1 TGCGCCAGCAGCCAAGAACCACAGGGGGTAGCTAACTATGGCTACACCTTC CASSQEPQGVANYGYTF
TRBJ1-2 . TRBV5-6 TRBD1 TGTGCCAGCAGCCCTGGGGGAGGTACAGGGGTCAGGGGGCTCCATGGCTACACCTTC CASSPGGGTGVRGLHGYTF
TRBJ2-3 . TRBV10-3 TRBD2 TGTGCCATCAGTCCGAACAGCGGGGGGGACACAGATACGCAGTATTTT CAISPNSGGDTDTQYF
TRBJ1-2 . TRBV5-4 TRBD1 TGTGCCAGCAGCTTGGGGGGACAGGGGAGTAACTATGGCTACACCTTC CASSLGGQGSNYGYTF
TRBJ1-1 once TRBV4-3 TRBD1 TGCGCCAGCAGCCAAGAGGTTTATTCGCGACAGGGAGTCGACACTGAAGCTTTCTTT CASSQEVYSRQGVDTEAFF
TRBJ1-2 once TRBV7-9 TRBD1 TGTGCCAGCAGCTTAGGTGCGACAGGGGATAGCAGCTACACCTTC CASSLGATGDSSYTF
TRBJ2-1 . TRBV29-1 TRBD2 TGCAGCGTCGTTGGACTAGCGACAAACTCCTACAATGAGCAGTTCTTC CSVVGLATNSYNEQFF
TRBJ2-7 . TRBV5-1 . TGCGCCAGCAGCTTGGGCAGGGGAGTAGGCGAGCAGTACTTC CASSLGRGVGEQYF
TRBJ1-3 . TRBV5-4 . TGTGCTTGGCGAAGCAGGACTGGAAACACCATATATTTT CAWRSRTGNTIYF
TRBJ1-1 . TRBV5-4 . TGTGCCAGCAGGGGGAAAGACGGGATGAACACTGAAGCTTTCTTT CASRGKDGMNTEAFF
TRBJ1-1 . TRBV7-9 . TGTGCCAGCAGCGACGCCTGGGACACCGAAAGAGTTTTT CASSDAWDTERVF
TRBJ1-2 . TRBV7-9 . TGTGCCAGCAGCCCTAGCGAGGCGGTACCGCGAGGCTACACCTTC CASSPSEAVPRGYTF
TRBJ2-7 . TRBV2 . TGTGCCAGCAGTGGACAGTCGCCCGAGCAGTACTTC CASSGQSPEQYF
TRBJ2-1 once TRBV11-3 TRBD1 TGTGCCAGCAGCTTAGGGACAGGGGCTTACAATGAGCAGTTCTTC CASSLGTGAYNEQFF
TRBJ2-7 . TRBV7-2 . TGTGCCAGCAGCTTGACTCTAGGTCCCTACGAGCAGTACTTC CASSLTLGPYEQYF
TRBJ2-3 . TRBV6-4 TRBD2 TGTGCCAGCAGTGACTCGACTAGCGGGGGGGCAGATACGCAGTATTTT CASSDSTSGGADTQYF
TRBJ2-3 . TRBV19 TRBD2 TGTGCCAGTAGTATGCTAGCGGGGGAGCTTCGCTATACGCAGTATTTT CASSMLAGELRYTQYF
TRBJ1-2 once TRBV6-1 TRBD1 TGTGCCACCTGGGCAGGGGGCAATAACTATGGCTACACCTTC CATWAGGNNYGYTF
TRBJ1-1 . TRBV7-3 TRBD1 TGTGCCAGCAGCCCTGGGACAGGAGAGGGGACTGAAGCTTTCTTT CASSPGTGEGTEAFF
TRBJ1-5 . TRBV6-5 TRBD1 TGTGCCAGCAGCCGGGACAGGTTCAATCAGCCCCAGCATTTT CASSRDRFNQPQHF